The next 26 T cell receptor beta chains were all read from a single sample in a study of T cells in localized non-small cell lung cancer. TCRdb's table, derived via immunoSEQ multiplex PCR, lists solely in-frame clones and lacks some. Of some 85,000 clones in the sample, 60% to 85% were seen once. The source material was PBMCs, sampled before any cancer treatment. The receptor source for this set is a man between 40 and 70 years old with stage II squamous cell lung carcinoma.

The chain joins TRBV28 to TRBJ1-3; 7 bases fit TRBD1. Unmatched junction bases numbered 7, after V lost 5 bases and J lost 9 bases. CDR1 is MDHEN, CDR2 SYDVKM, per germline. CDR3 length: 13 residues. The CDR3 sequence: CASSTPAGGTIYF. The CDR3 DNA follows: TGTGCCAGCAGTACACCCGCAGGGGGCACCATATATTTT.

The chain is built from TRBV19 and TRBJ2-3, with 7 bases fitting TRBD1. This CDR3 is built from 15 residues. V shed 4 bases, J shed 1 base, and the junction held 5 bases outside the gene matches. Germline CDR1 is LNHDA and CDR2 is SQIVND (reference sequence). CDR3 bases: TGTGCCAGTAGTACAGGGGGACGGGGCACAGATACGCAGTATTTT. It codes for CASSTGGRGTDTQYF. The full variable domain, with the rest looked up from reference TRBV19 and TRBJ2-3, is DGGITQSPKYLFRKEGQNVTLSCEQNLNHDAMYWYRQDPGQGLRLIYYSQIVNDFQKGDIAEGYSVSREKKESFPLTVTSAQKNPTAFYLCASSTGGRGTDTQYFGPGTRLTVL.

CDR3 loop: CASTVINQPQHF. CDR3 nucleotide sequence: TGTGCCAGCACCGTGATCAATCAGCCCCAGCATTTT. V usage is TRBV28 and J usage is TRBJ1-5; D remains ambiguous. The V end lost 7 bases, the J end lost 3 bases, and 7 bases lay between the germline ends. The CDR3 consists of 12 residues. The germline V gene has CDR1 MDHEN and CDR2 SYDVKM. The variable domain in full, with the rest retrieved from reference TRBV28 and TRBJ1-5, is DVKVTQSSRYLVKRTGEKVFLECVQDMDHENMFWYRQDPGLGLRLIYFSYDVKMKEKGDIPEGYSVSREKKERFSLILESASTNQTSMYLCASTVINQPQHFGDGTRLSIL.

CDR3 residues: CASSSDSQETQYF. The CDR3 nucleotides read TGTGCCAGCAGCTCGGACAGCCAAGAGACCCAGTACTTC. This rearrangement joins TRBV7-2 to TRBJ2-5; D is possibly TRBD1 (6 bases). Deletions cut 4 bases from V and 1 base from J, with 7 bases between. CDR1 is SGHTA, CDR2 FQGNSA, per germline. This CDR3 spans 13 amino acids.

The table lists this clone with a count of one. This rearrangement joins TRBV27 to TRBJ2-7; 8 bases agree with TRBD1. The V and J ends lost 5 bases and 6 bases, in that order; junction bases with no gene match: 9. The CDR3 spans 14 residues. Per germline, CDR1 MNHEY and CDR2 SMNVEV (reference sequence). As DNA, the CDR3 is TGTGCCAGCAGTCCCGGGGACAGGTATGGCGAGCAGTACTTC. It specifies CASSPGDRYGEQYF.

V usage is TRBV25-1 and J usage is TRBJ2-5, with D possibly being TRBD1 or TRBD2 (6 bases each). Germline-derived CDR1 and CDR2 are MGHDK and SYGVNS. CDR3 length equals 16 residues. V was shortened by 2 bases and J by 4 bases, with 17 bases between the two germline ends. The CDR3: CASSEAWGASIETQYF. The CDR3 bases are TGTGCCAGCAGTGAAGCTTGGGGGGCGTCCATAGAGACCCAGTACTTC.

This chain uses TRBV11-2 with TRBJ2-1; D may be TRBD2 (7 bases). The germline CDR1 and CDR2 sequences are SGHAT and FQNNGV. The CDR3 contains 17 residues. V shed 5 bases and J shed 9 bases, with 26 bases lying between them. The CDR3 bases are TGTGCCAGCAGCCATGCACTGGGGCGGGGGCCGGGCGGTGAGCAGTTCTTC. Translating it yields CASSHALGRGPGGEQFF.

The chain couples TRBV7-2 to TRBJ2-1; 7 positions agree with TRBD1. Germline CDR1 is SGHTA and CDR2 is FQGNSA. The trim removed 5 bases at V and 0 bases at J, leaving 4 bases unmatched. The length of the CDR3 is 15 residues. In DNA form, the CDR3 reads TGTGCCAGCAGCAAACAGGGGAGCTCCTACAATGAGCAGTTCTTC. Residues: CASSKQGSSYNEQFF.

The V gene is TRBV5-1, the J gene TRBJ2-7, with 10 bases fitting TRBD1. Germline V gene data show CDR1 as SGHRS and CDR2 as YFSETQ. V was pared by 0 bases and J by 5 bases, with 8 bases of the junction left unmatched. The length of the CDR3 is 16 residues. This CDR3 reads CASSLDWGGTGDEQYF. In DNA form, the CDR3 reads TGCGCCAGCAGCTTGGATTGGGGCGGGACAGGGGACGAGCAGTACTTC.

This clone was counted once. The same CDR3 can be traced to other DNA sequences in this sample. J is TRBJ1-1 and V is TRBV10-3; D gene ambiguous. Germline CDR1 reads ENHRY; CDR2 reads SYGVKD. V dropped 2 bases and J dropped 4 bases, with 5 bases sitting between them. CDR3 size: 12 residues. CDR3 nucleotides: TGTGCCATCAGTGAGGGCGGCACTGAAGCTTTCTTT. This gives the protein CAISEGGTEAFF.

The table lists this clone with a few counts. The genes are TRBV9 and TRBJ1-5; TRBD1 is a possible D gene (6 bases). This CDR3 is 15 amino acids long. CDR1 and CDR2 (germline): SGDLS, YYNGEE. V lost 4 bases and J 3 bases, leaving 14 bases between the germline ends. The CDR3 DNA reads TGTGCCAGCAGCCTAACCGGGACATCCAATCAGCCCCAGCATTTT. The encoded protein is CASSLTGTSNQPQHF. The complete variable domain, with remaining parts taken from reference TRBV9 and TRBJ1-5, reads DSGVTQTPKHLITATGQRVTLRCSPRSGDLSVYWYQQSLDQGLQFLIQYYNGEERAKGNILERFSAQQFPDLHSELNLSSLELGDSALYFCASSLTGTSNQPQHFGDGTRLSIL.

The genes are TRBV7-2 and TRBJ1-2; 8 nucleotides align to TRBD1. CDR3 length: 15 amino acids. From germline, CDR1 is SGHTA and CDR2 FQGNSA. V lost 6 bases and J lost 1; bases outside the gene matches: 7. The CDR3 protein is CASSSTGASNYGYTF. The CDR3 region has the DNA TGTGCCAGCAGTTCGACAGGGGCCAGTAACTATGGCTACACCTTC.

This chain uses TRBV30 with TRBJ2-1; D remains unclear. CDR1 is GTSNPN and CDR2 is SVGIG in the germline V gene (reference sequence). Trimming stripped 2 bases from V and 8 bases from J, with 10 bases between. This CDR3 spans 12 amino acids. As DNA, the CDR3 is TGTGCCTGGAGTTTTCTCATCCATGAGCAGTTCTTC. Amino acids: CAWSFLIHEQFF.

V is TRBV7-9 and J is TRBJ2-7; TRBD2 matches 9 bases. CDR3 length: 15 residues. CDR1 and CDR2 from the germline V gene are SEHNR and FQNEAQ (reference sequence). The ends lost 6 bases at V and 1 base at J; junction bases unmatched: 7. The CDR3 region is CASSYKAGGSYEQYF. The CDR3 nucleotides read TGTGCCAGCAGTTACAAAGCGGGGGGATCCTACGAGCAGTACTTC.

This clone occurred once. This chain connects TRBV2 to TRBJ1-4; 11 nucleotides match TRBD1. CDR1 and CDR2 (germline): SNHLY, FYNNEI. The CDR3 spans 14 residues. V dropped 6 bases and J dropped 10; count of bases not matched to a gene: 7. Written as DNA, the CDR3 is TGTGCCAGCAGGACCGGACAGGGGGCTGGAAAACTGTTTTTT. Protein product: CASRTGQGAGKLFF.

This clone turned up a few times. The chain uses TRBV30 and TRBJ1-5; D not certain. The CDR3 runs 16 residues. V dropped 0 bases and J dropped 2 bases, with 14 bases sitting between them. Germline-derived CDR1 and CDR2 are GTSNPN and SVGIG (reference sequence). The CDR3 nucleotides are TGTGCCTGGAGTGTAAGGAGTGCCTTTCGCAATCAGCCCCAGCATTTT. Its protein is CAWSVRSAFRNQPQHF.

V usage is TRBV7-9 and J usage is TRBJ2-2; D is possibly TRBD1 (7 bases). V lost 11 bases to trimming and J lost 0 bases, with 16 bases between them. Germline V gene sequence: CDR1 SEHNR, CDR2 FQNEAQ (reference sequence). The CDR3 has 15 amino acids. CDR3 nucleotides: TGTGCCGGGACTCTAGACAGGGCGAACACCGGGGAGCTGTTTTTT. Amino acids: CAGTLDRANTGELFF. Complete variable domain (other parts from reference TRBV7-9 and TRBJ2-2): DTGVSQNPRHKITKRGQNVTFRCDPISEHNRLYWYRQTLGQGPEFLTYFQNEAQLEKSRLLSDRFSAERPKGSFSTLEIQRTEQGDSAMYLCAGTLDRANTGELFFGEGSRLTVL.

This rearrangement joins TRBV5-1 to TRBJ2-5; tentative D call: TRBD1 (6 bases). CDR3 size: 14 residues. Per germline, CDR1 SGHRS and CDR2 YFSETQ. The V end lost 3 bases, the J end lost 4 bases, and 13 bases lay between the germline ends. The CDR3 DNA reads TGCGCCAGCAGCTCGCAGGGGTTACGAGAGACCCAGTACTTC. Translation: CASSSQGLRETQYF.

The rearrangement links TRBV7-9 to TRBJ2-1, with D unclear. Trimming took 5 bases from V and 0 from J, leaving 11 bases between them. Germline CDR1 is SEHNR and CDR2 is FQNEAQ (reference sequence). This CDR3 comprises 15 residues. CDR3 coding DNA: TGTGCCAGCAGCAGAGACGGAAACTCCTACAATGAGCAGTTCTTC. Encoded protein: CASSRDGNSYNEQFF.

This clone was counted once. CDR3 in DNA: TGTGCCAGCAGTTTTGGGGGAGCGGCCCCTGGGGCCAACGTCCTGACTTTC. It encodes CASSFGGAAPGANVLTF. This rearrangement joins TRBV28 to TRBJ2-6; D possibly uses TRBD1 or TRBD2 (5 bases each). In germline, CDR1 is MDHEN, CDR2 SYDVKM. CDR3 length: 17 residues. V was trimmed by 3 bases and J by 2 bases, leaving 14 bases between them.

This clone was observed once. The rearrangement uses TRBV28 and TRBJ1-1, with 9 bases lining up with TRBD1. Germline V gives CDR1 MDHEN, CDR2 SYDVKM. This CDR3 comprises 15 residues. The junction had 6 bases not matched to a gene; V was cut back by 6 bases and J by 1 base. DNA of the CDR3: TGTGCCAGCAGCTCAGACAGGGGGGAGAACACTGAAGCTTTCTTT. Translation gives CASSSDRGENTEAFF.

The V and J genes are TRBV6-6 and TRBJ2-7; 8 positions agree with TRBD2. The ends lost 7 bases at V and 4 bases at J; junction bases unmatched: 9. The germline CDR1 and CDR2 sequences are MNHNY and SVGAGI (reference sequence). There are 14 residues in the CDR3. The CDR3 DNA sequence: TGTGCCAGCACCTTAGCGGGATCTGGTTACGAGCAGTACTTC. It encodes CASTLAGSGYEQYF.

This chain joins TRBV18 and TRBJ2-5, with TRBD1 identical over 10 bases. The V segment lost 8 bases and the J segment 5 bases; nucleotides outside the gene matches: 8. Germline V lookup: CDR1 KGHSH, CDR2 LQKENI. The CDR3 contains 14 residues. The CDR3, as DNA: TGTGCCAGCCAGGCGACAGGGGGCAGGGAGACCCAGTACTTC. It yields the protein CASQATGGRETQYF.

The V and J genes are TRBV4-1 and TRBJ1-5; D not resolved. Trimming removed 2 bases from V and 4 bases from J, with 9 bases in between. Germline V lookup: CDR1 MGHRA, CDR2 YSYEKL. The length of the CDR3 is 14 residues. CDR3: CASSQMAGNQPQHF. The CDR3 DNA sequence: TGCGCCAGCAGCCAAATGGCAGGTAATCAGCCCCAGCATTTT.

V usage is TRBV5-4 and J usage is TRBJ1-6, with 7 positions matching TRBD1. The CDR3 has 17 amino acids. The germline V gene has CDR1 SGHNT and CDR2 YYREEE (reference sequence). Trimming removed 1 base from V and 0 bases from J; junction bases left unmatched: 4. As DNA, the CDR3 is TGTGCCAGCAGCTTGACACAGGGGAGCTCCTATAATTCACCCCTCCACTTT. Its translation is CASSLTQGSSYNSPLHF.

The rearrangement uses TRBV25-1 and TRBJ2-7; 7 bases align to TRBD1. Per the germline V gene, CDR1 is MGHDK and CDR2 is SYGVNS. Germline trimming cut 2 bases from V and 0 bases from J; bases unmatched to any gene: 4. The CDR3 is made up of 15 amino acids. CDR3 region: CASSELQGSSYEQYF. CDR3 DNA sequence: TGTGCCAGCAGTGAACTACAGGGGAGCTCCTACGAGCAGTACTTC.